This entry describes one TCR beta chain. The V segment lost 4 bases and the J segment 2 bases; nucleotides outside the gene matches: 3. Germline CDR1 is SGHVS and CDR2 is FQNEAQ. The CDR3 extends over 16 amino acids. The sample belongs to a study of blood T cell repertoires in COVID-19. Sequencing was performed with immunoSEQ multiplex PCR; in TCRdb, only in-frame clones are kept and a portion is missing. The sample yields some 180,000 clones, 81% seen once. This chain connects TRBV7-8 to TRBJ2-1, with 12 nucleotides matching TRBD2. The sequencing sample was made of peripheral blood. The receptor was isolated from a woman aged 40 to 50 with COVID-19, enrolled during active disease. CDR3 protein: CASSSGLAGPYNEQFF. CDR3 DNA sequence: TGTGCCAGCAGCTCCGGACTAGCGGGACCCTACAATGAGCAGTTCTTC.